A selection of T cell receptor beta chains follows, all from one sample in a study of blood T cell repertoires in COVID-19. Sequenced by immunoSEQ multiplex PCR; TCRdb stores in-frame clones only, minus some. The sample yields 45,000 to 65,000 clones, more than 80% seen once. Specimen: peripheral blood. The receptors were gathered from a woman aged 60-75 years with acute or convalescent COVID-19. Both conserved end residues are part of each CDR3. D genes are given only for firm matches. Expanded clones get a size class; other rows say once, few or many, or leave the size out.

D | J | V | size | DNA | CDR3
. | TRBJ1-1 | TRBV5-6 | . | TGTGCCAGCAGCGTAACAGCTAACACTGAAGCTTTCTTT | CASSVTANTEAFF
TRBD2 | TRBJ2-3 | TRBV10-2 | . | TGCGCCAGCAGTGTTCTAGCGGGAGAGGCAGATACGCAGTATTTT | CASSVLAGEADTQYF
. | TRBJ1-5 | TRBV28 | . | TGTGCCAGCAGTCCTTGGGGGGGTCAGCCCCAGCATTTT | CASSPWGGQPQHF
. | TRBJ1-2 | TRBV5-1 | once | TGCGCCAGCAGCTTGGAACAGGCGCCTAACTATGGCTACACCTTC | CASSLEQAPNYGYTF
TRBD2 | TRBJ2-5 | TRBV6-5 | . | TGTGCCAGCAGTTACACAGGGACTAGCGTCTCGGAGACCCAGTACTTC | CASSYTGTSVSETQYF
TRBD1 | TRBJ2-2 | TRBV9 | . | TGTGCCAGCAGCGTAGCGGACAGGGGGAGGGGGGAGCTGTTTTTT | CASSVADRGRGELFF
. | TRBJ2-5 | TRBV11-3 | . | TGTGCCAGCAGCTTAGGGGGCTCAGAGACCCAGTACTTC | CASSLGGSETQYF
TRBD1 | TRBJ1-2 | TRBV9 | . | TGTGCCAGCAGCGTAGGACAGGGGTCCAGTGGCTACACCTTC | CASSVGQGSSGYTF
TRBD2 | TRBJ2-3 | TRBV3-1/TRBV3-2 | . | TGTGCCAGCAGCCAGGCCGGCGGGACTAGGTCTAGCACAGATACGCAGTATTTT | CASSQAGGTRSSTDTQYF
TRBD1 | TRBJ1-3 | TRBV6-6 | . | TGTGCCAGCAGTGGGACAGTCTCTGGAAACACCATATATTTT | CASSGTVSGNTIYF
. | TRBJ2-3 | TRBV3-1/TRBV3-2 | . | TGTATAAGGAAGGCCGGGGCAGATACGCAGTATTTT | CIRKAGADTQYF
TRBD2 | TRBJ2-7 | TRBV5-1 | . | TGCGCCAGCAGCAGGGGACTAGCGGGAACCTATGGGGCCGAACGGTTCTACGAGCAGTACTTC | CASSRGLAGTYGAERFYEQYF
TRBD1 | TRBJ2-3 | TRBV6-5 | . | TGTGCCAGCAGGACAGGGGTCGGAGATACGCAGTATTTT | CASRTGVGDTQYF
TRBD1 | TRBJ1-1 | TRBV3-1/TRBV3-2 | . | TGTGCCAGCAGCCAGACAGGGGGGGTCACTGAAGCTTTCTTT | CASSQTGGVTEAFF
. | TRBJ2-1 | TRBV24-1 | . | TGTGCCACCAGTGGCCCAGGGGCCAATGAGCAGTTCTTC | CATSGPGANEQFF
. | TRBJ1-5 | TRBV4-1 | . | TGCGCCAGCAGCCAAGGCCTGACCGGGACATCACAGCATTTT | CASSQGLTGTSQHF
. | TRBJ2-2 | TRBV3-1/TRBV3-2 | few | TGTGCCAGCAGCCAAGATCCCCCGACAGCGAACACCGGGGAGCTGTTTTTT | CASSQDPPTANTGELFF
. | TRBJ1-5 | TRBV30 | . | TGTGCCTGGAGCAGGGGAATCAATCAGCCCCAGCATTTT | CAWSRGINQPQHF
TRBD1 | TRBJ2-1 | TRBV24-1 | . | TGTGCCACCAGTGACAGGACAGGGGGCTTACTCAATGAGCAGTTCTTC | CATSDRTGGLLNEQFF
. | TRBJ2-1 | TRBV4-1 | few | TGCGCCAGCAGCCTTAGCGTCAGCTCCTACAATGAGCAGTTCTTC | CASSLSVSSYNEQFF
TRBD1 | TRBJ1-6 | TRBV30 | . | TGTGCCTGGATTCCCGGGACAGGCCACAACGATAATTCACCCCTCCACTTT | CAWIPGTGHNDNSPLHF
. | TRBJ1-5 | TRBV12-2 | . | TGTGCAAGTCGCGCCTTGCGGCGGCCGACTTATCAGCCCCAGCATTTT | CASRALRRPTYQPQHF
TRBD2 | TRBJ2-3 | TRBV11-1 | once | TGTGCCAGCAGCTTATCGGGAGGGGCGGGGACAGATACGCAGTATTTT | CASSLSGGAGTDTQYF
TRBD1 | TRBJ1-4 | TRBV6-5 | . | TGTGCCAGCAAGATAGGGGGCGCCGGTGAAAAACTGTTTTTT | CASKIGGAGEKLFF
. | TRBJ1-5 | TRBV2 | once | TGTGCCAGCAGTGAAGGGGCCTATATGGATCAGCCCCAGCATTTT | CASSEGAYMDQPQHF
. | TRBJ1-4 | TRBV2 | . | TGTGCCAGCAGTGAAGGGGTTAGCGGCAGTCCTATAGAAAAACTGTTTTTT | CASSEGVSGSPIEKLFF
. | TRBJ2-1 | TRBV29-1 | . | TGCGGGGGGGCGGTTTTTTCCTACAATGAGCAGTTCTTC | CGGAVFSYNEQFF